This T cell receptor beta chain was recorded in a study of T cells in Graves' hyperthyroidism and ophthalmopathy. The investigators amplified TCR beta CDR3 regions from RNA transcripts. Carried out on the TCR CDR3, a first-round RT-PCR used the HTBI primer set. TCRdb reprocessed the multiplex PCR reads via MiXCR and lists one record per CDR3 protein. The table includes approximately 610,000 distinct CDR3 sequences, about 15% detected once. Study outcomes and limitations: Blood shared most expanded thyroid clonotypes above 0.001.

The length of the CDR3 is 13 residues. The V gene's germline CDR1 is KGHDR and CDR2 SFDVKD. The trim removed 3 bases at V and 6 bases at J, leaving 3 bases unmatched. There are many counts of this clonotype. The antigen remains undetermined. Exclusions: uncontrolled infection, other autoimmune disease, pregnancy, lactation. Thyroid ultrasound, orbital computed tomography, clinical symptoms, and serum thyroxine and TRAb underpinned diagnoses. PBMCs were collected from a roughly 10 ml volume of fresh peripheral blood. The material sequenced was blood. The sequence was collected from a woman between 35 and 50 years old with Graves' ophthalmopathy. V gene TRBV24-1 combines with J gene TRBJ2-7; 8 positions match TRBD1. As DNA, the CDR3 is TGTGCCACCAGTGATGGGCAGGGGGCCGAGCAGTACTTC. This encodes CATSDGQGAEQYF.